These 32 T cell receptor beta chains originate from one sample sequenced in a study of shared clonotypes between healthy human individuals (dated by TCRdb to about 2020). CD8 naive samples were obtained by positive selection for CCR7 among CD45RO-negative cells, yielding a CD45RA+CCR7+ population from which TemRA cells were excluded. Library prep was done by the immunoSEQ multiplex PCR assay. Here the immuneACCESS table is served through TCRdb, limited to in-frame sequences with V and J called. Missing clones are a known gap in these copies; in checked studies unresolved V genes cover under half, and the rest lacks a known reason. The sample includes over 2 million clones, with about 95% observed a single time. The ten largest clones represent roughly 1.1% of the sample. Material for sequencing was naive CD8+ T cells sorted from blood. The cell subset or site label, as the study defines it: CD45RA+CCR7+. The receptors here all came from a young man in good health.

The V call is TRBV21-1, the J call TRBJ2-7. TRBV21-1 is marked as a pseudogene. The CDR3 extends over 11 amino acids. The DNA of the CDR3 is TGTGCCAGCAGCAGCACGGGGCCGCGGTACTTC. Amino acid sequence: CASSSTGPRYF.

The chain carries TRBV4-1 and TRBJ2-1; 9 positions match TRBD1. CDR1 is MGHRA and CDR2 is YSYEKL in the germline V gene. Trimming at V came to 4 bases and at J to 10 bases, leaving 5 bases not matched to a gene. The CDR3 sequence is 13 residues long. The DNA for the CDR3 is TGCGCCAGCAGCCTCGGACAGGGGAGCGAGCAGTTCTTC. This encodes CASSLGQGSEQFF.

This clone was picked up one time. The rearrangement joins TRBV29-1 to TRBJ2-1; D possibly corresponds to TRBD2 (5 bases). Trimming left V 5 bases short and J 8 bases short, with 22 bases between. Germline V gene data show CDR1 as SQVTM and CDR2 as ANQGSEA. The CDR3 has 15 residues. CDR3 sequence (DNA): TGCAGCGTTTATCTGCGGGCCACCCTACCCGATGAGCAGTTCTTC. Encoded protein: CSVYLRATLPDEQFF.

The chain recombines TRBV5-1 with TRBJ2-5; TRBD1 might be the D (6 bases). Trimming removed 1 base at V and 2 bases at J, with 12 bases between. The CDR3 contains 15 residues. Germline-derived CDR1 and CDR2 are SGHRS and YFSETQ. The CDR3 loop reads CASSLMAGTQETQYF. The DNA for the CDR3 is TGCGCCAGCAGCTTGATGGCAGGGACACAAGAGACCCAGTACTTC.

V usage is TRBV5-4 and J usage is TRBJ2-7; 7 bases map to TRBD2. Germline V gives CDR1 SGHNT, CDR2 YYREEE (reference sequence). Losses at the gene ends were 1 base for V and 2 bases for J; bases not matched to a gene: 3. This CDR3 comprises 14 residues. The CDR3 DNA sequence: TGTGCCAGCAGCTTGCTAGCGGACCCCTACGAGCAGTACTTC. This gives the protein CASSLLADPYEQYF.

This clone has only a few counts. The CDR3: CASSLVGGDHEQYF. The CDR3 DNA reads as TGTGCCAGCAGCTTAGTGGGGGGTGACCACGAGCAGTACTTC. This chain uses TRBV7-9 with TRBJ2-7; the D gene is possibly TRBD2 (6 bases). This CDR3 comprises 14 residues. Trimming pared 1 base from V and 5 bases from J, leaving 12 bases between. Per germline, CDR1 SEHNR and CDR2 FQNEAQ (reference sequence).

Of note for this clone: Other nucleotide sequences in the sample specify the same CDR3. The chain joins TRBV11-2 to TRBJ2-5; D gene ambiguous. V was clipped by 3 bases and J by 4 bases, with 3 bases between them. The germline CDR1 and CDR2 sequences are SGHAT and FQNNGV. This CDR3 region has 11 residues. CDR3 bases: TGTGCCAGCAGCTTTTCAGAGACCCAGTACTTC. It translates to CASSFSETQYF.

V is TRBV9 and J is TRBJ1-2; 9 bases map to TRBD1. After removal of 3 bases from V and 7 bases from J, the junction contained 4 bases not matched to a gene. Germline V gene sequence: CDR1 SGDLS, CDR2 YYNGEE. This CDR3 contains 13 residues. The CDR3: CASSGQGESGYTF. In nucleotides, the CDR3 is TGTGCCAGCAGCGGACAGGGGGAGAGTGGCTACACCTTC.

This clone has only one observation. The genes are TRBV30 and TRBJ2-7; maybe TRBD2 (6 bases). The germline V gene encodes CDR1 GTSNPN and CDR2 SVGIG (reference sequence). CDR3 length equals 13 residues. The germline V and J ends were trimmed by 2 bases and 4 bases, with 12 bases remaining between them. In DNA form, the CDR3 reads TGTGCCTGGAGTTCCCGGAGGGGATACGAGCAGTACTTC. It translates to CAWSSRRGYEQYF.

The chain recombines TRBV6-1 with TRBJ2-4; maybe TRBD2 (7 bases). Between the trimmed V and J ends, which lost 8 bases and 0 bases, there was a span of 14 bases. CDR3 length equals 15 residues. Germline-derived CDR1 and CDR2 are MNHNS and SASEGT. The CDR3 reads CASGGAGLAKNIQYF. In nucleotides, the CDR3 is TGTGCCAGCGGGGGGGCAGGGTTAGCCAAAAACATTCAGTACTTC.

V is TRBV6-4 and J is TRBJ2-1, with D perhaps matching TRBD1 (5 bases). The CDR3 length is 14 residues. Trimming cost V 3 bases and J 6 bases, with 12 bases left between them. The V gene's germline CDR1 is MRHNA and CDR2 SNTAGT. The chain's CDR3 is CASSESGNPNEQFF. The CDR3 bases are TGTGCCAGCAGTGAGTCAGGGAACCCCAATGAGCAGTTCTTC.

The V and J genes are TRBV2 and TRBJ1-1; maybe TRBD1 (6 bases). Trimming cost V 8 bases and J 3 bases, with 10 bases left between them. CDR3 length: 12 residues. Germline CDR1 SNHLY, CDR2 FYNNEI. The CDR3 is CASPRGDTEAFF. CDR3 nucleotides: TGTGCCAGCCCCAGGGGAGACACTGAAGCTTTCTTT.

The chain has TRBV2 and TRBJ2-3; 10 bases are a match to TRBD2. The germline CDR1 and CDR2 sequences are SNHLY and FYNNEI. The length of the CDR3 is 17 residues. V was pared by 6 bases and J by 2 bases, with 11 bases of the junction left unmatched. The CDR3 sequence is CASSLGSLAGNTDTQYF. The DNA for the CDR3 is TGTGCCAGCAGCCTGGGCTCACTAGCGGGGAACACAGATACGCAGTATTTT.

This sequence joins TRBV4-1 and TRBJ1-2; D is uncertain. From germline, CDR1 is MGHRA and CDR2 YSYEKL. Trimming pared 4 bases from V and 0 bases from J, leaving 15 bases between. This CDR3 spans 16 amino acids. The CDR3 region is CASSPKNTGPNYGYTF. CDR3 coding DNA: TGCGCCAGCAGCCCCAAAAACACGGGTCCTAACTATGGCTACACCTTC.

The J gene is TRBJ2-2, the V gene TRBV6-5; 7 bases are shared with TRBD1. The trim removed 4 bases at V and 5 bases at J, leaving 10 bases unmatched. CDR1 and CDR2 from the germline V gene are MNHEY and SVGAGI. This CDR3 comprises 16 residues. The CDR3, as DNA: TGTGCCAGCAGTTCCCTCGACAGGGTCGGAACCGGGGAGCTGTTTTTT. This translates into CASSSLDRVGTGELFF.

This chain links TRBV5-8 with TRBJ2-7, with 7 nucleotides matching TRBD1. The CDR3 contains 14 residues. The V and J ends lost 4 bases and 3 bases, in that order; junction bases with no gene match: 7. Germline V lookup: CDR1 SGHTS, CDR2 YDEGEE. The CDR3 here is CASSIQGFVYEQYF. The DNA of the CDR3 is TGTGCCAGCAGCATACAGGGGTTCGTCTACGAGCAGTACTTC.

The chain links TRBV5-1 to TRBJ2-7; D uncertain. With 1 base removed from V and 0 bases from J, the gap between germline ends came to 11 bases. The CDR3 totals 15 residues. CDR1 and CDR2 from the germline V gene are SGHRS and YFSETQ. The chain's CDR3 is CASSLSTSSSYEQYF. DNA of the CDR3: TGCGCCAGCAGCTTGAGTACCTCTAGCTCCTACGAGCAGTACTTC. The full variable domain, with the rest looked up from reference TRBV5-1 and TRBJ2-7, is KAGVTQTPRYLIKTRGQQVTLSCSPISGHRSVSWYQQTPGQGLQFLFEYFSETQRNKGNFPGRFSGRQFSNSRSEMNVSTLELGDSALYLCASSLSTSSSYEQYFGPGTRLTVT.

The V call is TRBV6-6, the J call TRBJ2-1; D may be TRBD1 or TRBD2 (5 bases each). The CDR3 is 14 residues long. Trimming stripped 2 bases from V and 12 bases from J, with 17 bases between. Looked up from germline, CDR1 is MNHNY and CDR2 is SVGAGI (reference sequence). CDR3 protein: CASSYPIGAFGQFF. Here the CDR3 DNA reads TGTGCCAGCAGTTACCCTATCGGGGCATTTGGGCAGTTCTTC.

This clone occurred once. The chain links TRBV28 to TRBJ2-7, with unresolved D. The V gene lost 3 bases and the J gene lost 0 bases, with 18 bases spanning the gap. Germline assignment: CDR1 MDHEN and CDR2 SYDVKM. The CDR3 is made up of 17 amino acids. The CDR3: CASSFHPVNSISYEQYF. The DNA of the CDR3 is TGTGCCAGCAGTTTCCACCCCGTCAACTCAATCTCCTACGAGCAGTACTTC.

CDR3 region: CASSKDQNSSGCMSGELFF. Here the CDR3 DNA reads TGTGCCAGCAGCAAAGACCAAAATTCTAGCGGCTGCATGAGCGGGGAGCTGTTTTTT. This chain connects TRBV21-1 to TRBJ2-2; no DNA check was done on the table's D call, TRBD2. TRBV21-1 is a recognized pseudogene. The CDR3 is made up of 19 amino acids.

The V and J genes are TRBV25-1 and TRBJ1-1; D unresolved. The length of the CDR3 is 13 residues. Trimming stripped 6 bases from V and 0 bases from J, with 8 bases between. Per germline, CDR1 MGHDK and CDR2 SYGVNS. The CDR3 nucleotides read TGTGCCAGCAGGTGGACGGTGAACACTGAAGCTTTCTTT. Its protein product is CASRWTVNTEAFF. Based on the CDR3 plus reference TRBV25-1 and TRBJ1-1, the full variable domain is EADIYQTPRYLVIGTGKKITLECSQTMGHDKMYWYQQDPGMELHLIHYSYGVNSTEKGDLSSESTVSRIRTEHFPLTLESARPSHTSQYLCASRWTVNTEAFFGQGTRLTVV.

Here the CDR3 DNA reads TGCGCCAGCAGCCTAGGACTAGCGGGAGGGCCCGAGCAGTACTTC. Translating gives CASSLGLAGGPEQYF. The chain joins TRBV4-1 to TRBJ2-7; 15 bases match TRBD2. Germline lookup yields CDR1 MGHRA and CDR2 YSYEKL. With V trimmed by 4 bases and J by 6 bases, 4 bases remained unmatched. The CDR3 has 15 amino acids.

The chain uses TRBV28 and TRBJ2-5; D is uncertain. Trimming removed 4 bases from V and 5 bases from J, with 29 bases in between. Germline loops: CDR1 MDHEN, CDR2 SYDVKM. The CDR3 sequence is 19 residues long. The DNA for the CDR3 is TGTGCCAGCAGTTCGTACGATTCTCGACCGAAGGTGGAGTGGGAGACCCAGTACTTC. Amino acids: CASSSYDSRPKVEWETQYF.

V usage is TRBV6-5 and J usage is TRBJ2-1; D remains ambiguous. The germline V gene encodes CDR1 MNHEY and CDR2 SVGAGI. The V gene lost 4 bases and the J gene lost 3 bases, with 10 bases spanning the gap. The CDR3 length is 14 residues. The CDR3 nucleotides are TGTGCCAGCAGTTTGGGCGAAAGCTACAATGAGCAGTTCTTC. It is translated as CASSLGESYNEQFF.

The genes are TRBV19 and TRBJ2-2, with 14 bases lining up with TRBD2. CDR1 and CDR2 (germline): LNHDA, SQIVND (reference sequence). The CDR3 totals 14 residues. After removal of 10 bases from V and 4 bases from J, the junction contained 2 bases not matched to a gene. DNA of the CDR3: TGTGCCACCGGACTAGCGGGGGGCACCGGGGAGCTGTTTTTT. It yields the protein CATGLAGGTGELFF.

CDR3 DNA: TGTGCCAGCAGCTCGCTTGGGACAGTCCAAGAGACCCAGTACTTC. Translating gives CASSSLGTVQETQYF. The chain recombines TRBV5-6 with TRBJ2-5; 7 nucleotides agree with TRBD1. V trimming: 3 bases; J trimming: 1 base; junction bases outside the gene matches: 6. The germline V gene has CDR1 SGHDT and CDR2 YYEEEE. This CDR3 has 15 amino acids.

The chain couples TRBV10-2 to TRBJ2-3; 10 bases are shared with TRBD1. The CDR3 runs 16 residues. The V and J ends lost 5 bases and 3 bases, in that order; junction bases with no gene match: 8. CDR1 and CDR2 from the germline V gene are WSHSY and SAAADI. CDR3 sequence reads: CASSFPWDRGTDTQYF. The CDR3 nucleotides read TGCGCCAGCAGTTTCCCGTGGGACAGGGGTACAGATACGCAGTATTTT.

This chain links TRBV30 with TRBJ2-7; 7 nucleotides line up with TRBD1. The CDR3 sequence is 13 residues long. CDR1 GTSNPN and CDR2 SVGIG come from the germline V gene (reference sequence). V shed 5 bases and J 6 bases; nucleotides not matched to a gene: 10. The CDR3: CAWGGDRAGEQYF. CDR3 coding DNA: TGTGCCTGGGGTGGGGACAGAGCTGGCGAGCAGTACTTC. The full variable domain, in which reference TRBV30 and TRBJ2-7 provide the parts outside the CDR3, is SQTIHQWPATLVQPVGSPLSLECTVEGTSNPNLYWYRQAAGRGLQLLFYSVGIGQISSEVPQNLSASRPQDRQFILSSKKLLLSDSGFYLCAWGGDRAGEQYFGPGTRLTVT.

The J gene is TRBJ1-4, the V gene TRBV2, with D perhaps TRBD1 (5 bases). Per germline, CDR1 SNHLY and CDR2 FYNNEI. The CDR3 consists of 13 residues. V lost 8 bases, J lost 4 bases, and 11 bases lay in between. In nucleotides, the CDR3 is TGTGCCAGCGGGACCGGGAATAATGAAAAACTGTTTTTT. This encodes CASGTGNNEKLFF. Looking up the rest from reference TRBV2 and TRBJ1-4 gives the full variable domain: EPEVTQTPSHQVTQMGQEVILRCVPISNHLYFYWYRQILGQKVEFLVSFYNNEISEKSEIFDDQFSVERPDGSNFTLKIRSTKLEDSAMYFCASGTGNNEKLFFGSGTQLSVL.

The chain links TRBV6-5 to TRBJ2-3, with D tentatively TRBD2 (6 bases). The CDR3 has 15 amino acids. With 2 bases removed from V and 2 bases from J, the gap between germline ends came to 11 bases. CDR1 and CDR2 from the germline V gene are MNHEY and SVGAGI. CDR3 in amino acids: CASSYGGGDTDTQYF. The CDR3 region has the DNA TGTGCCAGCAGTTACGGGGGAGGAGACACAGATACGCAGTATTTT.

This clone was counted once. The chain joins TRBV6-4 to TRBJ2-7; 7 bases map to TRBD2. CDR3 length: 15 residues. The V segment lost 2 bases and the J segment 2 bases; nucleotides outside the gene matches: 6. The germline V gene encodes CDR1 MRHNA and CDR2 SNTAGT. The CDR3 coding sequence is TGTGCCAGCAGTGACGGGAGGGACCCACCCTACGAGCAGTACTTC. It is translated as CASSDGRDPPYEQYF.

J is TRBJ1-1 and V is TRBV9; D not certain. Germline CDR1 and CDR2: SGDLS and YYNGEE. The CDR3 is 15 amino acids. The V end was cut by 4 bases, the J end by 1 base, with 14 bases between. The CDR3 region is CASSRGFPSNTEAFF. CDR3 bases: TGTGCCAGCAGCCGTGGATTCCCCTCGAACACTGAAGCTTTCTTT. The full variable domain, rest sourced from reference TRBV9 and TRBJ1-1, is DSGVTQTPKHLITATGQRVTLRCSPRSGDLSVYWYQQSLDQGLQFLIQYYNGEERAKGNILERFSAQQFPDLHSELNLSSLELGDSALYFCASSRGFPSNTEAFFGQGTRLTVV.